The 18 T cell receptor beta chains reported below all come from one sample, sequenced in a study of shared clonotypes between healthy human individuals. Clones were sequenced by immunoSEQ multiplex PCR, and TCRdb holds only the in-frame ones, with some missing. The sample holds millions of clones; more than 90% are singletons and the top ten take roughly 0.13%. The sequenced sample was naive CD4+ T cells sorted from blood. As to subset: CD45RA+ positively selected. These receptors all come from a man between 18 and 35 years old in good health.

The chain combines TRBV5-4 with TRBJ2-2; D might be TRBD1 or TRBD2, each matching 6 bases. V was cut by 4 bases and J by 2 bases, with 21 bases left in between. The CDR3 has 18 residues. The germline gives CDR1 SGHNT, CDR2 YYREEE (reference sequence). The chain's CDR3 is CASSRGSPAGHNTGELFF. The DNA for the CDR3 is TGTGCCAGCAGCCGTGGTTCCCCGGCGGGACATAACACCGGGGAGCTGTTTTTT. Drawing the rest from reference TRBV5-4 and TRBJ2-2, the complete variable domain is ETGVTQSPTHLIKTRGQQVTLRCSSQSGHNTVSWYQQALGQGPQFIFQYYREEENGRGNFPPRFSGLQFPNYSSELNVNALELDDSALYLCASSRGSPAGHNTGELFFGEGSRLTVL.

V and J are TRBV30 and TRBJ2-5; D might be TRBD2 (5 bases). The V end lost 5 bases, the J end lost 1 base, and 8 bases lay between the germline ends. The CDR3 is made up of 12 amino acids. The germline gives CDR1 GTSNPN, CDR2 SVGIG (reference sequence). The CDR3 nucleotides are TGTGCCTGGGAGCGGACCCAAGAGACCCAGTACTTC. It is translated as CAWERTQETQYF.

The rearrangement links TRBV18 to TRBJ2-5; D may be TRBD1 (5 bases). The ends were cut back, 3 bases at V and 4 bases at J, with 18 bases in the middle. The CDR3 is 16 residues long. CDR1 is KGHSH, CDR2 LQKENI, per germline. CDR3 protein: CASSPFPAGLGETQYF. CDR3 coding DNA: TGTGCCAGCTCACCTTTTCCGGCAGGGCTGGGAGAGACCCAGTACTTC.

The rearrangement links TRBV5-1 to TRBJ1-1, with unresolved D. The germline V and J ends were trimmed by 2 bases and 0 bases, with 17 bases remaining between them. The CDR3 spans 17 residues. Germline values: CDR1 SGHRS, CDR2 YFSETQ. This CDR3 is CASSLGVGKTMNTEAFF. DNA for the CDR3: TGCGCCAGCAGCTTAGGTGTCGGGAAAACCATGAACACTGAAGCTTTCTTT.

The chain is built from TRBV6-6 and TRBJ1-6; D possibly corresponds to TRBD1 (6 bases). Trimming stripped 3 bases from V and 7 bases from J, with 16 bases between. This CDR3 comprises 16 residues. Germline V gene lookup returns CDR1 MNHNY and CDR2 SVGAGI (reference sequence). CDR3 DNA sequence: TGTGCCAGCAGTTATCAAGGGGGAGTAGTAAATTCACCCCTCCACTTT. Translating it yields CASSYQGGVVNSPLHF.

This rearrangement joins TRBV6-6 to TRBJ2-1; 7 nucleotides match TRBD2. The CDR3 loop spans 13 amino acids. Trimming took 4 bases from V and 10 from J; bases not matched to a gene: 7. Germline-derived CDR1 and CDR2 are MNHNY and SVGAGI (reference sequence). The CDR3 region is CASSSLSGQEQFF. The CDR3, as DNA: TGTGCCAGCAGTTCCCTTAGCGGGCAGGAGCAGTTCTTC.

This rearrangement joins TRBV9 to TRBJ1-1; 9 bases map to TRBD1. In germline, CDR1 is SGDLS, CDR2 YYNGEE. V shed 4 bases and J 7 bases; nucleotides not matched to a gene: 8. The CDR3 sequence is 14 residues long. This CDR3 reads CASSLPGTGSEAFF. The CDR3 DNA follows: TGTGCCAGCAGCTTACCCGGGACAGGGAGTGAAGCTTTCTTT. The full variable domain, completed using reference TRBV9 and TRBJ1-1, is DSGVTQTPKHLITATGQRVTLRCSPRSGDLSVYWYQQSLDQGLQFLIQYYNGEERAKGNILERFSAQQFPDLHSELNLSSLELGDSALYFCASSLPGTGSEAFFGQGTRLTVV.

The rearrangement joins TRBV11-2 to TRBJ1-1; 8 positions agree with TRBD1. V lost 1 base to trimming and J lost 1 base; unmatched junction nucleotides: 2. CDR1 is SGHAT, CDR2 FQNNGV, per germline. The CDR3 is made up of 15 amino acids. The CDR3 bases are TGTGCCAGCAGCTTAGGACAGGGGAAGAACACTGAAGCTTTCTTT. It is translated as CASSLGQGKNTEAFF.

The chain recombines TRBV9 with TRBJ1-6; possibly TRBD1 for D (6 bases). The germline V and J ends were trimmed by 4 bases and 7 bases, with 12 bases remaining between them. The CDR3 extends over 14 amino acids. Germline V gene lookup returns CDR1 SGDLS and CDR2 YYNGEE. CDR3 coding DNA: TGTGCCAGCAGCCCCCAGGGGACCAATTCACCCCTCCACTTT. Translation: CASSPQGTNSPLHF.

Regarding this clone: Different DNA sequences within this sample yield the same CDR3. V is TRBV11-3 and J is TRBJ2-7; a possible D gene is TRBD2 (6 bases). The CDR3 loop spans 13 amino acids. The V end lost 4 bases, the J end lost 1 base, and 8 bases lay between the germline ends. Germline CDR1 SGHNT, CDR2 YENEEA. CDR3 residues: CASSSGGSYEQYF. The DNA of the CDR3 is TGTGCCAGCAGCTCCGGGGGTTCCTACGAGCAGTACTTC.

V usage is TRBV5-1 and J usage is TRBJ2-5; TRBD2 aligns across 11 bases. The CDR3 is made up of 18 amino acids. In germline, CDR1 is SGHRS, CDR2 YFSETQ. V shed 0 bases, J shed 3 bases, and the junction held 10 bases outside the gene matches. The CDR3 DNA is TGCGCCAGCAGCTTGGCCCTGCTAGCGGGAGGCCAGGAAGAGACCCAGTACTTC. It specifies CASSLALLAGGQEETQYF.

CDR3 bases: TGTGCCAGCAGCGGACGTGAGAGGCCCACTAATGAAAAACTGTTTTTT. Encoded protein: CASSGRERPTNEKLFF. V usage is TRBV11-3 and J usage is TRBJ1-4; D gene uncertain. Per germline, CDR1 SGHNT and CDR2 YENEEA. The V end lost 5 bases, the J end lost 2 bases, and 15 bases lay between the germline ends. The CDR3 is made up of 16 amino acids.

The rearrangement joins TRBV2 to TRBJ1-2; 8 positions match TRBD1. This CDR3 comprises 14 residues. Unmatched junction bases numbered 4, after V lost 6 bases and J lost 1 base. CDR1 SNHLY and CDR2 FYNNEI come from the germline V gene. The CDR3 coding sequence is TGTGCCAGCAGCCAGGGGGCTGTTAACTATGGCTACACCTTC. Translating it yields CASSQGAVNYGYTF.

This chain joins TRBV18 and TRBJ2-3; 7 bases fit TRBD1. Per germline, CDR1 KGHSH and CDR2 LQKENI. The CDR3 is made up of 14 amino acids. The junction had 4 bases not matched to a gene; V was cut back by 5 bases and J by 2 bases. CDR3 sequence reads: CASSKDRNTDTQYF. For the CDR3, the DNA is TGTGCCAGCTCAAAGGACAGGAACACAGATACGCAGTATTTT.

The chain has TRBV4-3 and TRBJ2-7; TRBD1 aligns across 7 bases. Germline assignment: CDR1 LGHNA and CDR2 YSLEER. The CDR3 spans 15 residues. Trimming cost V 4 bases and J 2 bases; bases outside gene matches: 8. The CDR3 reads CASSPSQGTPYEQYF. The CDR3 DNA is TGCGCCAGCAGCCCGTCACAGGGGACCCCCTACGAGCAGTACTTC.

V usage is TRBV4-2 and J usage is TRBJ1-3, with D perhaps TRBD1 (6 bases). V was pared by 2 bases and J by 0 bases, with 14 bases between. The CDR3 has 17 amino acids. Per the germline V gene, CDR1 is LGHNA and CDR2 is YNFKEQ. CDR3 sequence (DNA): TGTGCCAGCAGCCAACCGGACAGCCTTGGCTCTGGAAACACCATATATTTT. Its protein is CASSQPDSLGSGNTIYF.

The V and J genes are TRBV6-5 and TRBJ2-7, with 8 bases lining up with TRBD1. This CDR3 contains 14 residues. Germline CDR1 reads MNHEY; CDR2 reads SVGAGI. V lost 5 bases to trimming and J lost 2 bases; unmatched junction nucleotides: 5. The CDR3 region is CASSRLDRAYEQYF. The CDR3 DNA follows: TGTGCCAGCAGTAGACTGGACAGGGCCTACGAGCAGTACTTC.

With respect to this clone: Additional DNA sequences in this sample encode the identical CDR3. The V call is TRBV4-1, the J call TRBJ2-5; D gene uncertain. Germline CDR1 reads MGHRA; CDR2 reads YSYEKL. Trimming cost V 1 base and J 7 bases, with 7 bases left between them. This CDR3 has 12 residues. The CDR3, as DNA: TGCGCCAGCAGCCAAGTGTTAGGGACCCAGTACTTC. This sequence encodes CASSQVLGTQYF.